One and the same sample provided the 25 T cell receptor beta chains below, sequenced in a study of Ad26.COV2.S vaccination and SARS-CoV-2 variants. Libraries were prepared by immunoSEQ multiplex PCR; TCRdb keeps only in-frame clonotypes and omits some of them. The sample shows hundreds of thousands of clones, roughly 90% of them seen only once. Treatment defined: 15 to 20 received Ad26.COV2.S at low or high dose, single or two shots; roughly 5 received placebo; per-sample allocation not given. Sampling took place 63 days after the first vaccine or placebo injection. The starting material was peripheral blood, obtained in a trial of Ad26.COV2.S vaccine versus placebo. The receptors were gathered from a person aged 18 to 65 who received the Ad26.COV2.S COVID-19 vaccine or a placebo.

The V gene is TRBV19, the J gene TRBJ2-7; a weak D match, TRBD1 (6 bases). There are 15 residues in the CDR3. Germline CDR1 is LNHDA and CDR2 is SQIVND (reference sequence). The germline V and J ends were trimmed by 0 bases and 3 bases, with 12 bases remaining between them. CDR3 loop: CASSIDGGRGYEQYF. As DNA, the CDR3 is TGTGCCAGTAGTATAGATGGAGGCAGGGGCTACGAGCAGTACTTC.

V gene TRBV28 combines with J gene TRBJ2-5, with TRBD1 matching over 7 bases. The germline CDR1 and CDR2 sequences are MDHEN and SYDVKM. V lost 4 bases, J lost 2 bases, and 4 bases stayed unmatched. This CDR3 is built from 14 residues. The CDR3 bases are TGTGCCAGCAGTTACCTGGGACAGCAAGAGACCCAGTACTTC. Translating it yields CASSYLGQQETQYF.

CDR3 in DNA: TGTGCCAGCAGTCCCGCGGCTCTAAACAGGAATTGGGACACTGAAGCTTTCTTT. The encoded protein is CASSPAALNRNWDTEAFF. The chain joins TRBV28 to TRBJ1-1; TRBD1 is a possible D gene (5 bases). V lost 5 bases and J 3 bases, leaving 25 bases between the germline ends. CDR1 is MDHEN and CDR2 is SYDVKM in the germline V gene. The CDR3 covers 18 residues.

The chain joins TRBV18 to TRBJ1-3; maybe TRBD1 (5 bases). The CDR3 is 14 amino acids. V dropped 3 bases and J dropped 4 bases, with 10 bases sitting between them. Germline CDR1 KGHSH, CDR2 LQKENI. CDR3 amino acids: CASSPGAPGNTIYF. As DNA, the CDR3 is TGTGCCAGCTCACCCGGGGCTCCGGGAAACACCATATATTTT.

This chain connects TRBV11-2 to TRBJ2-1; tentative D call: TRBD2 (5 bases). Germline lookup yields CDR1 SGHAT and CDR2 FQNNGV. The V and J ends lost 5 bases and 6 bases respectively, with 17 bases between them. This CDR3 contains 15 residues. The CDR3 reads CASSLTPLESNEQFF. CDR3 DNA: TGTGCCAGCAGCCTCACGCCACTAGAATCCAATGAGCAGTTCTTC.

The gene calls are TRBV6-1 and TRBJ2-7; 8 bases fit TRBD2. Germline V gene sequence: CDR1 MNHNS, CDR2 SASEGT. The CDR3 spans 15 residues. The V and J ends lost 3 bases and 3 bases, in that order; junction bases with no gene match: 7. CDR3 sequence: CASSDGLARYYEQYF. The CDR3 coding sequence is TGTGCCAGCAGTGACGGACTAGCCCGTTACTACGAGCAGTACTTC.

This clone was seen only once. The chain has TRBV5-6 and TRBJ2-1; D tentatively fits TRBD1 or TRBD2 (6 bases each). The V gene's germline CDR1 is SGHDT and CDR2 YYEEEE. Trimming took 4 bases from V and 0 from J, leaving 11 bases between them. This CDR3 is 15 amino acids long. The CDR3 region is CASSRETGSYNEQFF. CDR3 bases: TGTGCCAGCAGCCGGGAGACAGGCTCCTACAATGAGCAGTTCTTC.

The chain carries TRBV28 and TRBJ1-4, with 9 nucleotides matching TRBD1. Unmatched junction bases numbered 8, after V lost 7 bases and J lost 8 bases. Germline V gives CDR1 MDHEN, CDR2 SYDVKM. The CDR3 sequence is 14 residues long. Here the CDR3 reads CASTLGQGKEKLFF. The DNA of the CDR3 is TGTGCCAGCACCCTGGGACAGGGAAAGGAAAAACTGTTTTTT.

The rearrangement links TRBV6-2 or TRBV6-3 to TRBJ1-6; 7 bases agree with TRBD1. After removal of 2 bases from V and 14 bases from J, the junction contained 6 bases not matched to a gene. The CDR3 has 13 residues. Germline V CDR1 and CDR2: MNHEY, SVGEGT. The CDR3 bases are TGTGCCAGCAGTTACCCAACAGGGGACACCCTCCACTTT. Its protein product is CASSYPTGDTLHF.

The chain has TRBV18 and TRBJ2-1, with D possibly being TRBD1 (6 bases). The ends were cut back, 2 bases at V and 2 bases at J, with 10 bases in the middle. The germline gives CDR1 KGHSH, CDR2 LQKENI. There are 15 residues in the CDR3. The CDR3: CASSPTGPTYNEQFF. The CDR3 DNA reads as TGTGCCAGCTCACCAACAGGGCCTACCTACAATGAGCAGTTCTTC.

CDR3 in DNA: TGTGCCAGTCCCGCCAGGGTTCTCTCTGGGGCCAACGTCCTGACTTTC. This gives the protein CASPARVLSGANVLTF. This chain uses TRBV2 with TRBJ2-6; tentatively, D is TRBD1 (5 bases). CDR3 size: 16 residues. Germline-derived CDR1 and CDR2 are SNHLY and FYNNEI. Trimming took off 9 bases at V and 0 bases at J, with 15 bases between the two ends.

The CDR3 loop is CASSYKGTFGNTEAFF. The CDR3 DNA sequence: TGTGCCAGCAGTTATAAGGGGACATTTGGGAACACTGAAGCTTTCTTT. The rearrangement uses TRBV6-5 and TRBJ1-1; possibly TRBD1 for D (6 bases). Germline V CDR1 and CDR2: MNHEY, SVGAGI. The CDR3 covers 16 residues. The V gene lost 3 bases and the J gene lost 1 base, with 15 bases spanning the gap.

This rearrangement joins TRBV19 to TRBJ2-3; D call uncertain. In germline, CDR1 is LNHDA, CDR2 SQIVND (reference sequence). V lost 1 base and J lost 4, with 9 bases in between. The CDR3 consists of 14 residues. The CDR3 loop reads CASSIGVGADTQYF. DNA for the CDR3: TGTGCCAGTAGTATAGGGGTTGGGGCAGATACGCAGTATTTT.

V usage is TRBV3-1 (or the pseudogene TRBV3-2) and J usage is TRBJ2-2, with D perhaps matching TRBD1 or TRBD2 (7 bases each). Trimming left V 5 bases short and J 4 bases short, with 14 bases between. The CDR3 totals 15 residues. Germline CDR1 and CDR2: LGHDT and YNNKEL (reference sequence). The CDR3 bases are TGTGCCAGCAGCTCCCAGGGGGGGGGCACCGGGGAGCTGTTTTTT. Amino acids: CASSSQGGGTGELFF.

This CDR3 reads CASSQTSGPLTYEQYF. In DNA, the CDR3 is TGTGCCAGCAGTCAAACTAGCGGGCCGTTAACCTACGAGCAGTACTTC. The V gene is TRBV28, the J gene TRBJ2-7; 9 bases match TRBD2. CDR3 length: 16 residues. V was pared by 5 bases and J by 2 bases, with 10 bases of the junction left unmatched. CDR1 is MDHEN, CDR2 SYDVKM, per germline.

The J gene is TRBJ2-2, the V gene TRBV18, with D possibly matching TRBD1 (5 bases). Germline V gene data show CDR1 as KGHSH and CDR2 as LQKENI. V lost 4 bases to trimming and J lost 6 bases, with 9 bases between them. The CDR3 runs 13 residues. The CDR3 is CASSLAGPGELFF. The CDR3 nucleotides are TGTGCCAGCTCACTGGCAGGGCCCGGGGAGCTGTTTTTT.

The rearrangement links TRBV7-9 to TRBJ2-5; maybe TRBD1 (6 bases). Germline values: CDR1 SEHNR, CDR2 FQNEAQ (reference sequence). CDR3 length: 12 amino acids. V was trimmed by 4 bases and J by 5 bases, leaving 8 bases between them. DNA of the CDR3: TGTGCCAGCAGCTGGGGGCGGGAGACCCAGTACTTC. Protein: CASSWGRETQYF. Supplemented by reference TRBV7-9 and TRBJ2-5, the full variable domain reads DTGVSQNPRHKITKRGQNVTFRCDPISEHNRLYWYRQTLGQGPEFLTYFQNEAQLEKSRLLSDRFSAERPKGSFSTLEIQRTEQGDSAMYLCASSWGRETQYFGPGTRLLVL.

This chain uses TRBV6-4 with TRBJ1-5; no reliable D call. CDR3 size: 15 residues. Trimming shortened V by 4 bases and J by 2 bases, and 12 bases separated the two germline ends. Per the germline V gene, CDR1 is MRHNA and CDR2 is SNTAGT. CDR3 in DNA: TGTGCCAGCAGTGGCTCAGGCGTTGGCAATCAGCCCCAGCATTTT. It translates to CASSGSGVGNQPQHF.

This chain connects TRBV6-5 to TRBJ1-2; weak D call: TRBD1 (6 bases). V was shortened by 2 bases and J by 7 bases, with 20 bases between the two germline ends. CDR1 MNHEY and CDR2 SVGAGI come from the germline V gene. This CDR3 is built from 16 residues. The CDR3 loop is CASSYKSFPRGSGYTF. The CDR3 bases are TGTGCCAGCAGTTACAAGTCATTCCCCAGGGGATCTGGCTACACCTTC.

This clone was recorded at least ten times. The chain recombines TRBV6-4 with TRBJ2-3; D is unresolved. Trimming took 2 bases from V and 2 from J, leaving 11 bases between them. The V gene's germline CDR1 is MRHNA and CDR2 SNTAGT. This CDR3 is built from 15 residues. CDR3 coding DNA: TGTGCCAGCAGTGACGGGGAAACAAACACAGATACGCAGTATTTT. Translating gives CASSDGETNTDTQYF.

CDR3 nucleotides: TGTGCCAGCAGCCAAGTAGGTAGCGGAAAAGAGACCCAGTACTTC. It codes for CASSQVGSGKETQYF. The chain uses TRBV4-2 and TRBJ2-5; D might be TRBD2 (6 bases). Germline CDR1 LGHNA, CDR2 YNFKEQ. This CDR3 spans 15 amino acids. V dropped 1 base and J dropped 3 bases, with 12 bases sitting between them.

This chain joins TRBV5-1 and TRBJ2-4, with D perhaps matching TRBD1 (6 bases). Trimming stripped 4 bases from V and 7 bases from J, with 15 bases between. CDR3 length equals 14 residues. Germline V gene data show CDR1 as SGHRS and CDR2 as YFSETQ. CDR3 sequence (DNA): TGCGCCAGCAGCGCCGCAGGACAGTTGAACATTCAGTACTTC. Amino acid sequence: CASSAAGQLNIQYF. Based on the CDR3 plus reference TRBV5-1 and TRBJ2-4, the full variable domain is KAGVTQTPRYLIKTRGQQVTLSCSPISGHRSVSWYQQTPGQGLQFLFEYFSETQRNKGNFPGRFSGRQFSNSRSEMNVSTLELGDSALYLCASSAAGQLNIQYFGAGTRLSVL.

The CDR3 coding sequence is TGTGCCAGTACCCCAATGACAGGAGGTAATGAAAAACTGTTTTTT. Encoded protein: CASTPMTGGNEKLFF. This chain joins TRBV19 and TRBJ1-4, with a tentative D call TRBD1 (6 bases). The germline V gene encodes CDR1 LNHDA and CDR2 SQIVND (reference sequence). This CDR3 has 15 residues. Trimming took 7 bases from V and 4 from J, leaving 16 bases between them.

V and J are TRBV20-1 and TRBJ1-1; no definite D call. The germline gives CDR1 DFQATT, CDR2 SNEGSKA (reference sequence). There are 11 residues in the CDR3. V gave up 6 bases and J gave up 5 bases, with 10 bases separating them. CDR3 DNA sequence: TGCAGTGCCGCCCAAACAACTGAAGCTTTCTTT. It is translated as CSAAQTTEAFF.

The chain uses TRBV5-6 and TRBJ2-2; D possibly corresponds to TRBD2 (6 bases). CDR3 length equals 15 residues. Between the trimmed V and J ends, which lost 4 bases and 2 bases, there was a span of 12 bases. The germline V gene has CDR1 SGHDT and CDR2 YYEEEE. CDR3: CASSLWTKNTGELFF. The DNA of the CDR3 is TGTGCCAGCAGCCTCTGGACTAAAAACACCGGGGAGCTGTTTTTT.